This TCR beta chain was identified during a study of a mutant IDH1 vaccine in newly diagnosed glioma. Clones were read by immunoSEQ multiplex PCR, and TCRdb kept only the in-frame ones, dropping some. The sample lists some 100,000 clones; about four fifths were seen once. The V and J ends lost 7 bases and 2 bases respectively, with 12 bases between them. CDR1 and CDR2 (germline): SNHLY, FYNNEI. The CDR3 loop spans 15 amino acids. Time point described: baseline, week 1 (first vaccination visit). Treatment indicated: pre-vaccination baseline after standard-of-care therapy. This sequence joins TRBV2 and TRBJ1-6; D perhaps matches TRBD1 (5 bases). The clonotype was recovered from a woman aged 45-65 years with glioma. The sequenced sample was PBMCs, obtained from a glioma patient treated with radiotherapy, temozolomide or both. The CDR3, as DNA: TGTGCCAGCAATGGAAGACAGACCTATAATTCACCCCTCCACTTT. It yields the protein CASNGRQTYNSPLHF.